The next 20 T cell receptor beta chains were all read from a single sample in a study of beta chain features in type 1 diabetes. Their antigen targets remain unknown. TCRB transcripts that were expressed got sequenced, as all of the isolated RNA had been reverse transcribed. Generated by immunoSEQ multiplex PCR, the TCRdb table keeps only in-frame clones and is missing some. Counted here are about 230,000 clones, around 15% occurring once; the ten biggest clones make up approximately 0.087%. Findings and limits, study-wide: In every one of the four CD4+ subsets, TCRB CDR3s were moderately but significantly shorter in Type 1 diabetes patients.

Sequencing input: naive CD4+ T cells from blood. These receptors were taken from a young man with type 1 diabetes.

This clone came up a few times. The chain combines TRBV28 with TRBJ2-7; D is undetermined. Deletions cut 6 bases from V and 5 bases from J, with 8 bases between. Germline-derived CDR1 and CDR2 are MDHEN and SYDVKM. The CDR3 length is 11 residues. The CDR3 here is CASRARHEQYF. CDR3 nucleotides: TGTGCCAGCAGGGCCCGTCACGAGCAGTACTTC. The variable domain in full, completed from reference TRBV28 and TRBJ2-7, reads DVKVTQSSRYLVKRTGEKVFLECVQDMDHENMFWYRQDPGLGLRLIYFSYDVKMKEKGDIPEGYSVSREKKERFSLILESASTNQTSMYLCASRARHEQYFGPGTRLTVT.

This clone was recorded a few times. The genes are TRBV30 and TRBJ1-6; D gene ambiguous. Trimming shortened V by 0 bases and J by 14 bases, and 20 bases separated the two germline ends. CDR3 length equals 15 residues. The germline CDR1 and CDR2 sequences are GTSNPN and SVGIG (reference sequence). The CDR3 DNA follows: TGTGCCTGGAGTGTAACGGCCGCCGGCATCGGTGCCCTCCACTTT. Amino acids: CAWSVTAAGIGALHF.

The rearrangement joins TRBV28 to TRBJ2-5; 8 bases line up with TRBD1. The CDR3 is 14 amino acids. Germline loops: CDR1 MDHEN, CDR2 SYDVKM. V shed 7 bases and J 5 bases; nucleotides not matched to a gene: 9. CDR3 bases: TGTGCCAGCACCAACAGGGGGAGTAGGGAGACCCAGTACTTC. Translating gives CASTNRGSRETQYF.

The DNA of the CDR3 is TGTGCCAGCAGCGCGGGACTAGCGGGCTTTGGCGAGCAGTACTTC. Amino acids: CASSAGLAGFGEQYF. This chain joins TRBV7-3 and TRBJ2-7, with TRBD2 matching over 12 bases. This CDR3 spans 15 amino acids. Germline V gene lookup returns CDR1 SGHTA and CDR2 FQGTGA. The V and J ends lost 5 bases and 6 bases, in that order; junction bases with no gene match: 8.

The chain is built from TRBV7-9 and TRBJ2-5; TRBD1 is a possible D gene (5 bases). The CDR3 covers 17 residues. Germline V gene sequence: CDR1 SEHNR, CDR2 FQNEAQ (reference sequence). Trimming took 0 bases from V and 5 from J, leaving 19 bases between them. The DNA of the CDR3 is TGTGCCAGCAGCTTAGCCCAAGGGGCCCACCGGACGGAGACCCAGTACTTC. Encoded protein: CASSLAQGAHRTETQYF. Supplemented by reference TRBV7-9 and TRBJ2-5, the full variable domain reads DTGVSQNPRHKITKRGQNVTFRCDPISEHNRLYWYRQTLGQGPEFLTYFQNEAQLEKSRLLSDRFSAERPKGSFSTLEIQRTEQGDSAMYLCASSLAQGAHRTETQYFGPGTRLLVL.

The chain is built from TRBV28 and TRBJ2-7, with unresolved D. CDR3 size: 15 residues. Germline lookup yields CDR1 MDHEN and CDR2 SYDVKM. V was cut by 5 bases and J by 4 bases, with 18 bases left in between. DNA of the CDR3: TGTGCCAGCAGTATAGGGCCAGGCTCTCAGTACGAGCAGTACTTC. This translates into CASSIGPGSQYEQYF.

Regarding this clone: Within the sample, other DNA sequences also encode this same CDR3. V gene TRBV5-4 combines with J gene TRBJ1-1; D is unclear. V was shortened by 1 base and J by 2 bases, with 6 bases between the two germline ends. The CDR3 covers 13 residues. Per the germline V gene, CDR1 is SGHNT and CDR2 is YYREEE (reference sequence). The CDR3 sequence is CASSLPGNTEAFF. CDR3 DNA: TGTGCCAGCAGCTTGCCGGGTAACACTGAAGCTTTCTTT. The full variable domain, with the rest looked up from reference TRBV5-4 and TRBJ1-1, is ETGVTQSPTHLIKTRGQQVTLRCSSQSGHNTVSWYQQALGQGPQFIFQYYREEENGRGNFPPRFSGLQFPNYSSELNVNALELDDSALYLCASSLPGNTEAFFGQGTRLTVV.

This clone was recorded a few times. V usage is TRBV5-4 and J usage is TRBJ2-3, with unresolved D. This CDR3 spans 14 amino acids. Germline CDR1 reads SGHNT; CDR2 reads YYREEE (reference sequence). Deletions cut 6 bases from V and 0 bases from J, with 11 bases between. CDR3 nucleotides: TGTGCCAGCACCTGGGCAGCTAGCACAGATACGCAGTATTTT. This translates into CASTWAASTDTQYF.

This clone occurred a few times. This sequence joins TRBV4-3 and TRBJ2-7; 7 nucleotides align to TRBD1. The CDR3 covers 15 residues. Trimming at V came to 0 bases and at J to 3 bases, leaving 5 bases not matched to a gene. CDR1 and CDR2 from the germline V gene are LGHNA and YSLEER. CDR3 in amino acids: CASSQDLRGIYEQYF. The CDR3 nucleotides are TGCGCCAGCAGCCAAGATCTCAGGGGGATCTACGAGCAGTACTTC.

The V and J genes are TRBV28 and TRBJ2-7; TRBD2 might be the D (6 bases). The CDR3 extends over 15 amino acids. The germline V and J ends were trimmed by 5 bases and 6 bases, with 20 bases remaining between them. The germline V gene has CDR1 MDHEN and CDR2 SYDVKM. The CDR3 loop reads CASSNPGLLSPEQYF. The CDR3 bases are TGTGCCAGCAGTAATCCGGGACTCCTAAGTCCCGAGCAGTACTTC. The whole variable domain, remainder taken from reference TRBV28 and TRBJ2-7, is DVKVTQSSRYLVKRTGEKVFLECVQDMDHENMFWYRQDPGLGLRLIYFSYDVKMKEKGDIPEGYSVSREKKERFSLILESASTNQTSMYLCASSNPGLLSPEQYFGPGTRLTVT.

The chain employs TRBV29-1 and TRBJ1-1; D is uncertain. Per germline, CDR1 SQVTM and CDR2 ANQGSEA. CDR3 length equals 16 residues. Trimming cost V 7 bases and J 2 bases, with 23 bases left between them. CDR3 nucleotide sequence: TGCAGCGGTTTCCCGCACGGACGGACTATAAACACTGAAGCTTTCTTT. Amino acids: CSGFPHGRTINTEAFF.

The V and J genes are TRBV5-1 and TRBJ2-1; no clear D. The ends were cut back, 3 bases at V and 0 bases at J, with 10 bases in the middle. Germline CDR1 SGHRS, CDR2 YFSETQ. The CDR3 sequence is 15 residues long. CDR3 bases: TGCGCCAGCAGCTCGGACGTGGGCTCCTACAATGAGCAGTTCTTC. Protein: CASSSDVGSYNEQFF.

The chain carries TRBV4-1 and TRBJ2-3; D might be TRBD2 (6 bases). Germline V CDR1 and CDR2: MGHRA, YSYEKL. This CDR3 is 14 amino acids long. V gave up 0 bases and J gave up 5 bases, with 9 bases separating them. CDR3 loop: CASSQERRGDTQYF. In DNA form, the CDR3 reads TGCGCCAGCAGCCAAGAACGGCGGGGAGATACGCAGTATTTT.

J is TRBJ2-3 and V is TRBV2; the match to TRBD1 covers 7 bases. Germline V lookup: CDR1 SNHLY, CDR2 FYNNEI. The CDR3 loop spans 14 amino acids. With V trimmed by 8 bases and J by 4 bases, 9 bases remained unmatched. CDR3 loop: CASPGQRGSDTQYF. The CDR3 region has the DNA TGTGCCAGCCCGGGACAGAGAGGTTCAGATACGCAGTATTTT.

This clone has more than one count but fewer than ten. The rearrangement joins TRBV29-1 to TRBJ2-7; TRBD2 matches at 11 bases. Germline V gene data show CDR1 as SQVTM and CDR2 as ANQGSEA. V was pared by 7 bases and J by 3 bases, with 5 bases of the junction left unmatched. This CDR3 has 13 amino acids. CDR3 residues: CSAAGTSGYEQYF. The CDR3 DNA sequence: TGCAGCGCAGCCGGGACTAGCGGCTACGAGCAGTACTTC.

The rearrangement uses TRBV10-3 and TRBJ1-3; D is ambiguous. This CDR3 is 16 amino acids long. Trimming shortened V by 0 bases and J by 0 bases, and 9 bases separated the two germline ends. Germline V gene sequence: CDR1 ENHRY, CDR2 SYGVKD. For the CDR3, the DNA is TGTGCCATCAGTGAGTCGACTCCCAACTCTGGAAACACCATATATTTT. Protein product: CAISESTPNSGNTIYF.

Only a few counts were recorded for this clone. The chain couples TRBV30 to TRBJ2-7; either TRBD1 or TRBD2 may fit D (5 bases each). The length of the CDR3 is 13 residues. CDR1 GTSNPN and CDR2 SVGIG come from the germline V gene (reference sequence). V lost 5 bases and J 2 bases, leaving 13 bases between the germline ends. CDR3 sequence (DNA): TGTGCCTGGGCGTTACGGGGCCCCTACGAGCAGTACTTC. Translating it yields CAWALRGPYEQYF.

The chain has TRBV14 and TRBJ2-7, with 8 nucleotides matching TRBD1. Germline V gene lookup returns CDR1 SGHDN and CDR2 FVKESK. This CDR3 comprises 13 residues. After removal of 3 bases from V and 3 bases from J, the junction contained 1 base not matched to a gene. The CDR3 is CASSHDRGYEQYF. In DNA form, the CDR3 reads TGTGCCAGCAGCCATGACAGGGGCTACGAGCAGTACTTC.

This rearrangement joins TRBV10-3 to TRBJ2-5; D is perhaps TRBD2 (7 bases). Trimming removed 8 bases at V and 5 bases at J, with 15 bases between. Germline-derived CDR1 and CDR2 are ENHRY and SYGVKD. The CDR3 is 13 residues long. The CDR3 protein is CAIRAQGGETQYF. The CDR3 nucleotides read TGTGCCATCCGAGCACAGGGAGGGGAGACCCAGTACTTC.

This clone showed up just a few times. The chain uses TRBV18 and TRBJ1-1, with D perhaps TRBD1 (6 bases). Germline V CDR1 and CDR2: KGHSH, LQKENI. The ends were cut back, 5 bases at V and 0 bases at J, with 7 bases in the middle. This CDR3 spans 13 amino acids. The CDR3 region is CASSWTVNTEAFF. CDR3 in DNA: TGTGCCAGCTCATGGACAGTGAACACTGAAGCTTTCTTT.